This T cell receptor (beta chain) was recovered during a study of blood T cell repertoires in COVID-19. Study background: Acute and convalescent COVID-19 specimens originated in the United States, Italy and Spain. T cells, B-cell-depleted T cells, or PBMCs provided the cDNA or gDNA that served as material.

Per the original data handling: Estimates of nucleated cell counts were drawn from the amplification of reference gene primers. Produced via immunoSEQ multiplex PCR; TCRdb's table is partial and in-frame only. V and J calls plus clone size are reproduced from that table; the DNA served to infer D and trimming. The top ten hold about 6% of the sample, which has 200,000 to 250,000 clones, roughly 90% seen once. Deletions cut 10 bases from V and 6 bases from J, with 9 bases between. CDR3 size: 11 residues. The material sequenced was PBMCs or T cells enriched from blood (not recorded which). The genes are TRBV12-3 or TRBV12-4 and TRBJ2-2; D may be TRBD1 (5 bases). The sequence came from a woman aged 25 to 39 with acute COVID-19. This CDR3 is CATSRAGELFF. CDR3 bases: TGTGCCACTTCCAGGGCCGGGGAGCTGTTTTTT.